This passage covers 3 T cell receptor beta chains from one sample sequenced in a study of blood T cell repertoires in COVID-19. TCRdb keeps only in-frame clones here, not all; method: immunoSEQ multiplex PCR. Of under 150,000 clones listed, more than 70% were seen once; the top ten hold 5%. The sample was peripheral blood. Receptors originate from a woman in her fifties or sixties with acute or convalescent COVID-19.

The rearrangement uses TRBV2 and TRBJ2-1, with 16 bases matching TRBD2. The V segment lost 8 bases and the J segment 9 bases; nucleotides outside the gene matches: 7. Germline CDR1 reads SNHLY; CDR2 reads FYNNEI. The CDR3 spans 15 residues. CDR3 in amino acids: CASSGTSGGDIEQFF. The CDR3 DNA is TGTGCCAGCTCCGGGACTAGCGGGGGGGATATTGAGCAGTTCTTC.

The chain joins TRBV27 to TRBJ2-7; 7 nucleotides match TRBD1. Germline trimming cut 2 bases from V and 3 bases from J; bases unmatched to any gene: 10. Germline assignment: CDR1 MNHEY and CDR2 SMNVEV (reference sequence). The CDR3 totals 16 residues. The CDR3, as DNA: TGTGCCAGCAGTTTAAGGGGGCCCCCGGACAGCTACGAGCAGTACTTC. It encodes CASSLRGPPDSYEQYF.

Comments on this clone: The junction departs from germline at one end; a sequencing error may be responsible. The chain employs TRBV6-5 and TRBJ1-2, with TRBD1 matching over 8 bases. This CDR3 has 15 residues. The V gene's germline CDR1 is MNHEY and CDR2 SVGAGI. The chain's CDR3 is CASTADRVANYDYTF. CDR3 nucleotides: TGTGCCAGCACCGCGGACAGGGTCGCTAACTATGACTACACCTTC.